This T cell receptor (beta chain) comes out of a study of blood T cell repertoires in COVID-19. Produced via immunoSEQ multiplex PCR; TCRdb's table is partial and in-frame only. The sample holds a few hundred thousand clones; more than 75% are singletons and the top ten take roughly 2%. The CDR3 totals 16 residues. Germline lookup yields CDR1 MNHEY and CDR2 SMNVEV (reference sequence). V shed 2 bases and J shed 6 bases, with 19 bases lying between them. This clonotype originated in a man in his forties or fifties in a cohort exposed to, infected with or recovered from COVID-19 (not recorded which). This chain joins TRBV27 and TRBJ1-2; maybe TRBD1 (5 bases). The sample consisted of PBMCs or T cells enriched from blood (not recorded which). The CDR3 protein is CASSLLPLTVKDGYTF. Here the CDR3 DNA reads TGTGCCAGCAGTTTACTTCCCCTGACAGTGAAAGATGGCTACACCTTC.